The sequence of this TCR beta chain was determined in a study of vaccination and CD4 T cells after COVID-19. With respect to this clonotype: Its target is unknown.

The study sequenced cultured CD4+ T cell DNA using the Oncomine TCR Beta short-read assay. Investigators isolated genomic DNA from cultured CD4+ T cells. TCRdb redid the calling of the PCR reads with MiXCR, one entry per CDR3 protein. The sample shows 20,000 to 25,000 distinct CDR3 sequences, 45% to 50% of them seen only once. Treatment: roughly 10-day PBMC culture with coronavirus spike peptide pools or control peptides (ViraFEST assay). The length of the CDR3 is 15 residues. Germline trimming cut 5 bases from V and 4 bases from J; bases unmatched to any gene: 11. CDR1 and CDR2 (germline): DFQATT, SNEGSKA (reference sequence).

The clonotype comes from a human donor who had recovered from COVID-19. Sequenced input: CD4+ T cells from blood, cultured in vitro. V usage is TRBV20-1 and J usage is TRBJ1-2, with TRBD1 matching 9 bases. DNA for the CDR3: TGCAGTGCTCCCCGATTGGACAGGGGAGGCTATGGCTACACCTTC. Encoded protein: CSAPRLDRGGYGYTF.